This T cell receptor (beta chain) was obtained from a study of OX40 agonist ivuxolimab in advanced cancers. Whole-study context: While on treatment, patients had intravenous ivuxolimab at 0.01 to 10 mg/kg every 2 weeks.

About this clone itself: No antigen is known for it.

CDR1 is SGHAT and CDR2 is FQNNGV in the germline V gene. The CDR3 extends over 15 amino acids. V was pared by 5 bases and J by 3 bases, with 16 bases between. Study-wide results and limits: In CD8+ T cells, expanded clones were on average more numerous than in CD4+. Clonal expansion from baseline to week 6 occurred in both CD4+ and CD8+ T cells.

Here immunoSEQ multiplex PCR was the method, and the copy in TCRdb shows in-frame clones only, minus some. The table shows around 97,000 clones, with 86% occurring only once. Specimen: CD4+ or CD8+ T cells sorted from blood, collected in a trial of the OX40 agonist ivuxolimab. The chain uses TRBV11-2 and TRBJ1-2; TRBD1 might be the D (5 bases). The clonotype was recovered from an adult with an advanced solid tumor such as melanoma, head and neck, liver or kidney cancer. CDR3 sequence: CASSPSTRGDYGYTF. The CDR3 nucleotides read TGTGCCAGCAGCCCCTCGACCAGAGGGGACTATGGCTACACCTTC.